Below, 31 T cell receptor beta chains from the same sample are listed, as sequenced in a study of response to subunit inactivated influenza vaccine. TCRdb re-analysed the RT-PCR reads in MiXCR, keeping a single row per CDR3 protein. The repertoire consists of 500,000 to 600,000 distinct CDR3 sequences, with about 11% occurring once and the leading ten covering roughly 11%. The sample was also reused in another study, on T cells expressing NK-cell markers. That publication notes: Synthesis of TCR beta cDNA relied on 5'RACE template switching carrying UMIs.

The specimen was PBMCs from blood, collected on the day of vaccination. The origin of the receptors is a middle-aged man who received an inactivated influenza vaccine.

Details on this clonotype: Its ends do not fully match the called genes, so a read error is possible. CDR3 protein: CSSSPLTSGTDTQYF. CDR3 DNA: TGCTCCAGCAGCCCACTGACTAGCGGAACAGATACGCAGTATTTT. This chain links TRBV4-3 with TRBJ2-3, with TRBD2 matching over 9 bases. Germline CDR1 and CDR2: LGHNA and YSLEER. The CDR3 is 15 residues long.

The chain uses TRBV11-1 and TRBJ2-3; TRBD2 agrees at 9 bases. V dropped 5 bases and J dropped 2; count of bases not matched to a gene: 14. The CDR3 is 18 residues long. The germline CDR1 and CDR2 sequences are SGHAT and FQDESV (reference sequence). CDR3 sequence (DNA): TGTGCCAGCAGCAACCCGCCGGGACTAGCAGTTATCACAGATACGCAGTATTTT. It encodes CASSNPPGLAVITDTQYF. The entire variable domain, with the rest obtained from reference TRBV11-1 and TRBJ2-3, is as follows: EAEVAQSPRYKITEKSQAVAFWCDPISGHATLYWYRQILGQGPELLVQFQDESVVDDSQLPKDRFSAERLKGVDSTLKIQPAELGDSAMYLCASSNPPGLAVITDTQYFGPGTRLTVL.

The chain uses TRBV3-1 and TRBJ1-1; 11 bases match TRBD1. This CDR3 spans 15 amino acids. Germline CDR1 reads LGHDT; CDR2 reads YNNKEL (reference sequence). V was clipped by 4 bases and J by 4 bases; unmatched bases: 5. CDR3 residues: CASSRQGTGGTEAFF. The CDR3 DNA reads as TGTGCCAGCAGCCGACAGGGGACAGGGGGCACTGAAGCTTTCTTT.

This chain links TRBV7-9 with TRBJ1-2, with D possibly being TRBD1 (5 bases). The CDR3 sequence is 16 residues long. CDR1 is SEHNR and CDR2 is FQNEAQ in the germline V gene (reference sequence). Trimming stripped 5 bases from V and 4 bases from J, with 20 bases between. CDR3 nucleotide sequence: TGTGCCAGCAGCCCGGACCTGACAGCTGGGGGCTATGGCTACACCTTC. This sequence encodes CASSPDLTAGGYGYTF.

This clonotype appeared a few times. V gene TRBV6-2 or TRBV6-3 combines with J gene TRBJ2-5, with a possible D match to TRBD1 (6 bases). The CDR3 has 15 residues. Looked up from germline, CDR1 is MNHEY and CDR2 is SVGEGT. V shed 0 bases and J shed 5 bases, with 13 bases lying between them. The CDR3 spells CASSYSISRGETQYF. The CDR3 nucleotides are TGTGCCAGCAGTTACTCGATCTCCAGGGGTGAGACCCAGTACTTC.

This clonotype was recorded at least ten times. The rearrangement links TRBV7-2 to TRBJ2-3, with D perhaps being TRBD1 or TRBD2 (5 bases each). With 5 bases removed from V and 13 bases from J, the gap between germline ends came to 19 bases. Germline CDR1 and CDR2: SGHTA and FQGNSA. The length of the CDR3 is 13 residues. The CDR3 reads CASSLTGTRQEYF. The CDR3 DNA reads as TGTGCCAGCAGCCTAACCGGGACCCGTCAGGAGTATTTT.

This rearrangement joins TRBV12-3 or TRBV12-4 to TRBJ2-5; the D is unclear. V was trimmed by 7 bases and J by 0 bases, leaving 9 bases between them. CDR3 length: 13 amino acids. The CDR3 spells CASTETDQETQYF. The CDR3 nucleotides are TGTGCCAGCACCGAGACGGACCAAGAGACCCAGTACTTC.

This clonotype appeared once. This may stem from a read error, because a much larger clone lies one nucleotide away. The V and J genes are TRBV7-2 and TRBJ2-3; no definite D call. The J call may be mistaken, given a closer DNA end match to TRBJ1-5. Looked up from germline, CDR1 is SGHTA and CDR2 is FQGNSA. CDR3 length: 14 amino acids. The CDR3 loop reads CASSLDSGRDTQHF. DNA for the CDR3: TGTGCCAGCAGCTTAGATAGCGGGAGAGATACGCAGCATTTT.

The sample holds a few counts of this clonotype. The chain links TRBV2 to TRBJ2-2, with 11 positions matching TRBD1. CDR3 length: 15 residues. The trim removed 7 bases at V and 2 bases at J, leaving 3 bases unmatched. Germline loops: CDR1 SNHLY, CDR2 FYNNEI. In DNA form, the CDR3 reads TGTGCCAGCAAGGGGACAGGGGGAAACACCGGGGAGCTGTTTTTT. Protein sequence: CASKGTGGNTGELFF.

This clonotype was observed a few times. The rearrangement links TRBV6-2 or TRBV6-3 to TRBJ2-3; D ambiguous. V was trimmed by 2 bases and J by 1 base, leaving 7 bases between them. This CDR3 contains 14 residues. Germline CDR1 MNHEY, CDR2 SVGEGT. CDR3 nucleotide sequence: TGTGCCAGCAGTTACCTCGGCCGCACAGATACGCAGTATTTT. This translates into CASSYLGRTDTQYF.

This clonotype was counted a few times. V and J are TRBV27 and TRBJ2-2; no clear D. V shed 4 bases and J shed 1 base, with 10 bases lying between them. The CDR3 runs 15 residues. Per the germline V gene, CDR1 is MNHEY and CDR2 is SMNVEV (reference sequence). The CDR3 DNA is TGTGCCAGCAGTTCTTGGTCAGAGAACACCGGGGAGCTGTTTTTT. It translates to CASSSWSENTGELFF.

This clonotype has ten or more counts. The rearrangement joins TRBV7-8 to TRBJ2-3; possible D gene TRBD1, 6 bases. The CDR3 covers 13 residues. Deletions cut 4 bases from V and 5 bases from J, with 10 bases between. Germline CDR1 reads SGHVS; CDR2 reads FQNEAQ. The CDR3 DNA follows: TGTGCCAGCAGCTCCACAGGGTTAGATACGCAGTATTTT. Its protein is CASSSTGLDTQYF.

This clonotype was seen only a few times. This chain joins TRBV20-1 and TRBJ1-6; D is uncertain. V was shortened by 4 bases and J by 9 bases, with 13 bases between the two germline ends. Germline V gene data show CDR1 as DFQATT and CDR2 as SNEGSKA (reference sequence). The CDR3 runs 13 residues. The DNA for the CDR3 is TGCAGTGCTATCGGAGGCTCTGGTTCACCCCTCCACTTT. This translates into CSAIGGSGSPLHF.

Only a few counts were recorded for this clonotype. The rearrangement joins TRBV12-3 or TRBV12-4 to TRBJ2-3; 10 bases are a match to TRBD1. The V and J ends lost 5 bases and 2 bases, in that order; junction bases with no gene match: 7. This CDR3 contains 16 residues. CDR3 in DNA: TGTGCCAGCAGTATTTGGGACAGGGGAACCACAGATACGCAGTATTTT. It specifies CASSIWDRGTTDTQYF.

The chain links TRBV5-4 to TRBJ1-3, with D uncertain. Germline CDR1 SGHNT, CDR2 YYREEE (reference sequence). V was pared by 0 bases and J by 0 bases, with 10 bases between. The CDR3 is 16 amino acids. In DNA, the CDR3 is TGTGCCAGCAGCTTGGGAAGCGGTTTCTCTGGAAACACCATATATTTT. It translates to CASSLGSGFSGNTIYF.

This clonotype was counted between two and nine times. V and J are TRBV10-3 and TRBJ2-7; weak D call: TRBD1 (6 bases). The V gene lost 7 bases and the J gene lost 0 bases, with 16 bases spanning the gap. The CDR3 has 15 amino acids. Looked up from germline, CDR1 is ENHRY and CDR2 is SYGVKD. This CDR3 reads CAIKEGWTDSYEQYF. CDR3 in DNA: TGTGCCATCAAGGAAGGCTGGACAGACTCCTACGAGCAGTACTTC.

The chain couples TRBV12-3 or TRBV12-4 to TRBJ2-3; TRBD1 agrees at 11 bases. CDR3 size: 16 residues. Trimming removed 5 bases from V and 4 bases from J; junction bases left unmatched: 8. CDR3 DNA: TGTGCCAGCAGTCTAGGCCGGGACAGGGGGTCAGATACGCAGTATTTT. It translates to CASSLGRDRGSDTQYF.

DNA for the CDR3: TGTGCCAGCAGCCCACGACAGGGGACAGGGGACGAGCAGTACTTC. It specifies CASSPRQGTGDEQYF. This sequence joins TRBV7-2 and TRBJ2-7; 10 bases are shared with TRBD1. The CDR3 consists of 15 residues. Germline-derived CDR1 and CDR2 are SGHTA and FQGNSA. V shed 5 bases and J 5 bases; nucleotides not matched to a gene: 9.

This clonotype was counted only a few times. This chain links TRBV5-1 with TRBJ2-3; 12 bases match TRBD2. The CDR3 runs 16 residues. V dropped 4 bases and J dropped 7; count of bases not matched to a gene: 10. Looked up from germline, CDR1 is SGHRS and CDR2 is YFSETQ. CDR3 protein: CASSPGLAGGQNTQYF. The DNA for the CDR3 is TGCGCCAGCAGCCCCGGTCTAGCGGGGGGGCAAAATACGCAGTATTTT.

This clonotype occurred a few times. CDR3 nucleotide sequence: TGTGCCAGCAGCTTAACTACAGGGGCTGGGGCCAACGTCCTGACTTTC. Translating gives CASSLTTGAGANVLTF. This sequence joins TRBV7-9 and TRBJ2-6; 7 nucleotides match TRBD1. The CDR3 sequence is 16 residues long. V was clipped by 2 bases and J by 2 bases; unmatched bases: 3. The germline V gene encodes CDR1 SEHNR and CDR2 FQNEAQ (reference sequence).

J is TRBJ2-3 and V is TRBV27, with TRBD2 matching 7 bases. The V segment lost 8 bases and the J segment 1 base; nucleotides outside the gene matches: 12. This CDR3 has 16 amino acids. Germline V CDR1 and CDR2: MNHEY, SMNVEV (reference sequence). The CDR3: CASGWPSGLGTDTQYF. The CDR3 bases are TGTGCCAGCGGGTGGCCTAGCGGTCTAGGCACAGATACGCAGTATTTT.

This clonotype appeared many times. The V call is TRBV27, the J call TRBJ2-3; possibly TRBD2 for D (5 bases). Trimming pared 5 bases from V and 1 base from J, leaving 19 bases between. Germline CDR1 is MNHEY and CDR2 is SMNVEV (reference sequence). The CDR3 is made up of 17 amino acids. CDR3 region: CASSPTPTEARTDTQYF. The CDR3 DNA sequence: TGTGCCAGCAGTCCAACACCGACGGAGGCCCGCACAGATACGCAGTATTTT.

The chain recombines TRBV4-1 with TRBJ2-7, with D possibly being TRBD1 or TRBD2 (5 bases each). Germline assignment: CDR1 MGHRA and CDR2 YSYEKL. The CDR3 runs 15 residues. V gave up 0 bases and J gave up 3 bases, with 12 bases separating them. In nucleotides, the CDR3 is TGCGCCAGCAGCCAAGAGTCGCCGGGGCACTACGAGCAGTACTTC. It yields the protein CASSQESPGHYEQYF.

The V call is TRBV5-1, the J call TRBJ2-5; 9 bases map to TRBD1. CDR3 length: 15 amino acids. V lost 6 bases to trimming and J lost 5 bases; unmatched junction nucleotides: 11. CDR1 is SGHRS and CDR2 is YFSETQ in the germline V gene. Here the CDR3 reads CASTERTGGRETQYF. The CDR3 DNA sequence: TGCGCCAGCACGGAAAGAACAGGGGGCCGGGAGACCCAGTACTTC.

This clonotype was observed many times. The chain recombines TRBV6-4 with TRBJ1-1, with D maybe TRBD1 (6 bases). V lost 2 bases and J lost 5, with 12 bases in between. CDR1 is MRHNA, CDR2 SNTAGT, per germline. The CDR3 loop spans 14 amino acids. CDR3 DNA: TGTGCCAGCAGTGACGGCCAAGGGGGGACTGAAGCTTTCTTT. Translating it yields CASSDGQGGTEAFF.

The chain couples TRBV12-3 or TRBV12-4 to TRBJ2-5; 13 bases align to TRBD2. V lost 6 bases to trimming and J lost 5 bases; unmatched junction nucleotides: 6. The CDR3 length is 15 residues. The CDR3 coding sequence is TGTGCCAGCAGACCACGGACTAGCGGGAGTGAGACCCAGTACTTC. Its protein is CASRPRTSGSETQYF.

The V call is TRBV29-1, the J call TRBJ2-1; 9 bases match TRBD2. Per germline, CDR1 SQVTM and CDR2 ANQGSEA. V trimming: 4 bases; J trimming: 0 bases; junction bases outside the gene matches: 1. This CDR3 has 14 residues. CDR3 region: CSVGSGSSYNEQFF. In DNA, the CDR3 is TGCAGCGTTGGTAGCGGGAGCTCCTACAATGAGCAGTTCTTC.

V and J are TRBV29-1 and TRBJ1-4; 8 bases line up with TRBD1. CDR3 length: 14 residues. CDR1 SQVTM and CDR2 ANQGSEA come from the germline V gene. Germline trimming cut 7 bases from V and 9 bases from J; bases unmatched to any gene: 13. CDR3 bases: TGCAGCGCCCTGGACGGACAGGGCCGTCAAAAACTGTTTTTT. This codes for CSALDGQGRQKLFF.

The chain employs TRBV20-1 and TRBJ2-3; TRBD2 matches at 16 bases. This CDR3 spans 16 amino acids. The germline gives CDR1 DFQATT, CDR2 SNEGSKA (reference sequence). The V segment lost 4 bases and the J segment 4 bases; nucleotides outside the gene matches: 5. The CDR3 DNA sequence: TGCAGTGCTATCGGGACTAGCGGGAGGGCAGCAGATACGCAGTATTTT. Translated: CSAIGTSGRAADTQYF.

This clonotype was observed a handful of times. The chain's CDR3 is CASSLHVTDSQETQYF. In DNA, the CDR3 is TGTGCCAGCAGTCTCCACGTGACTGACAGTCAAGAGACCCAGTACTTC. The gene calls are TRBV7-6 and TRBJ2-5; D possibly corresponds to TRBD1 (5 bases). The V end lost 6 bases, the J end lost 2 bases, and 19 bases lay between the germline ends. CDR3 length: 16 amino acids. Germline values: CDR1 SGHVS, CDR2 FNYEAQ.

This clonotype was observed at least ten times. The V call is TRBV12-3 or TRBV12-4, the J call TRBJ1-1, with D possibly being TRBD1 (6 bases). This CDR3 has 14 residues. V was pared by 4 bases and J by 0 bases, with 9 bases between. CDR3 in amino acids: CASSYRVMNTEAFF. CDR3 sequence (DNA): TGTGCCAGCAGTTACAGGGTCATGAACACTGAAGCTTTCTTT.